Sequencing of this T cell receptor (beta chain) was carried out in a study of blood T cell repertoires in COVID-19 (dated by TCRdb to 2020 to 2021). With respect to the entire study: The collaborator samples originated in the United States, Italy and Spain and spanned the acute and convalescent phases of COVID-19. HLA class I and class II types, where available, came from metadata supplied by the sample provider rather than from assay-based typing. A freely available public database, intended as a resource for researchers studying the immune response to SARS-CoV-2, is where the repertoires were released. The prospective study material was composed of cDNA or gDNA derived from T cells, B-cell-depleted T cells, or PBMCs. The dataset comprised deeply sampled blood TCRbeta repertoires from subjects exposed to, actively infected with, or recovered from COVID-19. The samples were drawn from two sources: the first 160 participants of the ongoing ImmuneRACE study, and over 1,000 subjects contributed by 6 global collaborators. Nearly every sample came with metadata listing a de-identified subject ID, COVID-19 status, age in years and sex. Broader findings and caveats from the paper: Clinical and demographic metadata were provided uncurated, with the amount varying by source and participant.

The CDR3, cysteine through phenylalanine, is 13 amino acids long. Only the CDR3 part of the read is kept: 39 bases, read in frame from the first base. V is clipped by 5 bases and J by 2 bases, and the sequence between their germline boundaries is 10 bases long. Concerning this clone itself: It has no known antigen specificity. No much larger clone is present one base from it, and per-base qualities are unavailable.

Each collaborating institution followed its own protocols to collect whole blood in K2EDTA tubes. For TCRbeta analysis, collaborators shipped samples in one of three forms: frozen whole blood, isolated PBMCs, or DNA extracted from either of those sample types. TCRbeta CDR3 regions were amplified from genomic DNA by means of the immunoSEQ Assay, a bias-controlled multiplex PCR. The authors processed their data as follows. The number of nucleated cells in each sample was estimated by amplification of reference gene primers within the assay. To quantify the absolute abundance of each unique TCRbeta CDR3 rearrangement, sequence reads were collapsed and filtered. For each sample, productive Simpson clonality was calculated by taking the square root of Simpson's diversity index across productive rearrangements. TCRdb retrieved this table from immuneACCESS and kept in-frame rearrangements only. Not all clones are present; in checked studies, unresolved V genes account for under half, and no reason is known for the remainder. The V and J calls and clone size are taken from that table; D and trimming were inferred from the DNA. The sample has 70,000 to 95,000 clones on record, around 90% of them singletons. About 1.6% of the sample belongs to the ten largest clones.

Sequences were obtained from peripheral blood. The TCR originated in a human donor with active COVID-19. The donor label of this sample is uncertain. Recombination linked TRBV12-3 or TRBV12-4 to TRBJ2-7; a tentative D call is TRBD2 (5 bases match). The bases read TGTGCCAGCAGTGCCGTCGGGGCCTACGAGCAGTACTTC. This codes for CASSAVGAYEQYF.